Shown below are 31 T cell receptor beta chains from a single sample sequenced in a study of T cell repertoires in cytomegalovirus infection. No cognate antigen is known for these TCRs. TCRdb re-called the reads with MiXCR, one entry per CDR3 protein. The sample consists of about 570,000 distinct CDR3 sequences, about 40% of them appearing once. Here the sequenced sample was cultured PBMCs, taken from culture after CMV antigen stimulation. All receptors come from a human donor in good health (CMV status not recorded). Some clones in this sample may be carry-over from other donors' samples.

V and J are TRBV7-6 and TRBJ1-3; D possibly corresponds to TRBD1 (6 bases). Germline V lookup: CDR1 SGHVS, CDR2 FNYEAQ. The CDR3 extends over 14 amino acids. V lost 5 bases, J lost 3 bases, and 11 bases lay in between. The CDR3 protein is CASSPGVNGNTIYF. The CDR3 DNA follows: TGTGCCAGCAGCCCAGGGGTGAATGGAAACACCATATATTTT.

This clonotype occurred a few times. The V gene is TRBV7-8, the J gene TRBJ2-7, with D perhaps TRBD2 (5 bases). The germline V gene encodes CDR1 SGHVS and CDR2 FQNEAQ. The CDR3 sequence is 16 residues long. The V gene lost 2 bases and the J gene lost 2 bases, with 16 bases spanning the gap. In DNA, the CDR3 is TGTGCCAGCAGCTTAAACCTGGGGAGCAAAACCTACGAGCAGTACTTC. Protein sequence: CASSLNLGSKTYEQYF.

This clonotype was observed a handful of times. The gene calls are TRBV2 and TRBJ1-1; the match to TRBD1 covers 8 bases. V lost 8 bases to trimming and J lost 5 bases; unmatched junction nucleotides: 7. Germline values: CDR1 SNHLY, CDR2 FYNNEI. The CDR3 covers 13 residues. CDR3 DNA: TGTGCCAGCCAGGGGGCTAGTGGTACTGAAGCTTTCTTT. Its protein product is CASQGASGTEAFF.

The V gene is TRBV6-2 or TRBV6-3, the J gene TRBJ2-7, with 8 bases fitting TRBD2. The CDR3 is 15 residues long. Trimming at V came to 6 bases and at J to 1 base, leaving 8 bases not matched to a gene. The V gene's germline CDR1 is MNHEY and CDR2 SVGEGT. The CDR3 nucleotides read TGTGCCAGCAGAACCAGCGGGAGCCTTTCCTACGAGCAGTACTTC. Amino acids: CASRTSGSLSYEQYF.

The chain links TRBV7-9 to TRBJ1-1; D is ambiguous. Germline assignment: CDR1 SEHNR and CDR2 FQNEAQ (reference sequence). V shed 5 bases and J shed 0 bases, with 16 bases lying between them. CDR3 length equals 16 residues. CDR3 sequence (DNA): TGTGCCAGCAGCACCCCCCTAGGAGCTATGAACACTGAAGCTTTCTTT. It codes for CASSTPLGAMNTEAFF.

This clonotype is a singleton in its sample. V usage is TRBV20-1 and J usage is TRBJ1-2, with no clear D. The CDR3 has 13 residues. V lost 7 bases, J lost 5 bases, and 17 bases lay in between. Germline CDR1 is DFQATT and CDR2 is SNEGSKA (reference sequence). DNA of the CDR3: TGCAGTGTAGCCGGCCCCGGGATTTATGGCTACACCTTC. This codes for CSVAGPGIYGYTF.

The chain has TRBV4-2 and TRBJ2-3; possibly TRBD2 for D (5 bases). Trimming cost V 3 bases and J 1 base, with 14 bases left between them. This CDR3 comprises 16 residues. Germline V CDR1 and CDR2: LGHNA, YNFKEQ. In nucleotides, the CDR3 is TGTGCCAGCAGCCAGGGGAGCAATACCGGCACAGATACGCAGTATTTT. This encodes CASSQGSNTGTDTQYF.

V is TRBV7-8 and J is TRBJ2-5; TRBD2 is a possible D gene (5 bases). The CDR3 totals 13 residues. Between the trimmed V and J ends, which lost 5 bases and 10 bases, there was a span of 17 bases. The germline V gene encodes CDR1 SGHVS and CDR2 FQNEAQ. In DNA, the CDR3 is TGTGCCAGCAGCCTTTCATACGGGGATAGCCAGTACTTC. Translating it yields CASSLSYGDSQYF.

This clonotype was detected only once. This chain joins TRBV20-1 and TRBJ2-1, with 7 bases lining up with TRBD1. Germline V gene sequence: CDR1 DFQATT, CDR2 SNEGSKA (reference sequence). This CDR3 contains 14 residues. The trim removed 1 base at V and 9 bases at J, leaving 9 bases unmatched. CDR3 residues: CSARAGTARGEQFF. CDR3 nucleotides: TGCAGTGCTAGAGCCGGGACAGCGAGGGGTGAGCAGTTCTTC.

This chain uses TRBV12-3 or TRBV12-4 with TRBJ1-2; D is possibly TRBD1 (5 bases). The CDR3 loop spans 14 amino acids. V was shortened by 2 bases and J by 2 bases, with 9 bases between the two germline ends. The CDR3 loop reads CASSLSGDNYGYTF. CDR3 nucleotides: TGTGCCAGCAGTTTATCCGGGGACAACTATGGCTACACCTTC.

The chain links TRBV6-5 to TRBJ2-7; TRBD1 might be the D (5 bases). Germline lookup yields CDR1 MNHEY and CDR2 SVGAGI. The CDR3 is made up of 17 amino acids. V was pared by 2 bases and J by 5 bases, with 22 bases between. The DNA for the CDR3 is TGTGCCAGCAGTTACGGCAGGGAATTAAGAAACTCGGACGAGCAGTACTTC. Translating gives CASSYGRELRNSDEQYF.

This chain uses TRBV7-2 with TRBJ2-3; D may be TRBD1 or TRBD2 (7 bases each). CDR1 is SGHTA, CDR2 FQGNSA, per germline. Trimming removed 1 base from V and 13 bases from J, with 24 bases in between. The CDR3 length is 16 residues. The CDR3 nucleotides are TGTGCCAGCAGCTTAGACAGGGGTAAACTAGGGGGGGCTAAGTATTTT. It yields the protein CASSLDRGKLGGAKYF.

The genes are TRBV2 and TRBJ2-5, with D unclear. Germline values: CDR1 SNHLY, CDR2 FYNNEI. The CDR3 contains 13 residues. Trimming took 5 bases from V and 3 from J, leaving 10 bases between them. CDR3: CASSPSMEETQYF. The DNA for the CDR3 is TGTGCCAGCAGTCCCTCCATGGAAGAGACCCAGTACTTC. Full variable domain (missing parts from reference TRBV2 and TRBJ2-5): EPEVTQTPSHQVTQMGQEVILRCVPISNHLYFYWYRQILGQKVEFLVSFYNNEISEKSEIFDDQFSVERPDGSNFTLKIRSTKLEDSAMYFCASSPSMEETQYFGPGTRLLVL.

This chain connects TRBV7-9 to TRBJ2-7; D possibly corresponds to TRBD1 (5 bases). Germline V gene sequence: CDR1 SEHNR, CDR2 FQNEAQ (reference sequence). This CDR3 contains 13 residues. Between the trimmed V and J ends, which lost 2 bases and 5 bases, there was a span of 10 bases. The CDR3 reads CASSLPLGDEQYF. The CDR3 DNA reads TGTGCCAGCAGCTTACCGTTAGGGGACGAGCAGTACTTC.

In this sample, this clonotype turned up a few times. This chain connects TRBV7-4 to TRBJ2-3; 9 positions agree with TRBD1. This CDR3 has 16 residues. Germline trimming cut 0 bases from V and 2 bases from J; bases unmatched to any gene: 3. Per germline, CDR1 SGHVT and CDR2 SQSDAQ. For the CDR3, the DNA is TGTGCCAGCAGCTTAGCGACAGGGGGATACACAGATACGCAGTATTTT. Its translation: CASSLATGGYTDTQYF.

The chain recombines TRBV10-3 with TRBJ1-3; D is ambiguous. Germline V gives CDR1 ENHRY, CDR2 SYGVKD. Trimming shortened V by 8 bases and J by 2 bases, and 10 bases separated the two germline ends. There are 13 residues in the CDR3. CDR3 in amino acids: CAIGLGTGNTIYF. CDR3 bases: TGTGCCATCGGCTTGGGAACTGGAAACACCATATATTTT.

The genes are TRBV7-9 and TRBJ1-1, with D hard to call. The germline V and J ends were trimmed by 5 bases and 1 base, with 5 bases remaining between them. The CDR3 is 12 residues long. Germline CDR1 SEHNR, CDR2 FQNEAQ (reference sequence). CDR3: CASSTSNTEAFF. DNA for the CDR3: TGTGCCAGCAGCACGTCGAACACTGAAGCTTTCTTT. Variable domain in full (rest from reference TRBV7-9 and TRBJ1-1): DTGVSQNPRHKITKRGQNVTFRCDPISEHNRLYWYRQTLGQGPEFLTYFQNEAQLEKSRLLSDRFSAERPKGSFSTLEIQRTEQGDSAMYLCASSTSNTEAFFGQGTRLTVV.

This chain uses TRBV5-4 with TRBJ2-3; 10 bases map to TRBD2. Germline V gene lookup returns CDR1 SGHNT and CDR2 YYREEE (reference sequence). J lost 2 bases, V lost 4 bases, and 4 bases had no gene match. The CDR3 consists of 15 residues. The CDR3 coding sequence is TGTGCCAGCAGCGTTAGCGGGGGGCCCACAGATACGCAGTATTTT. This codes for CASSVSGGPTDTQYF.

This clonotype occurred a few times. For the CDR3, the DNA is TGTGCCAGCAGCTCGCCGGGACTAATGGGGAATGAGCAGTTCTTC. Translated: CASSSPGLMGNEQFF. This chain links TRBV7-6 with TRBJ2-1; 7 nucleotides line up with TRBD2. This CDR3 contains 15 residues. V trimming: 4 bases; J trimming: 7 bases; junction bases outside the gene matches: 10. Germline loops: CDR1 SGHVS, CDR2 FNYEAQ.

This rearrangement joins TRBV5-5 to TRBJ1-4, with TRBD1 matching 8 bases. CDR1 SGHKS and CDR2 YYEKEE come from the germline V gene (reference sequence). This CDR3 is 15 amino acids long. The V gene end was trimmed by 1 base and the J gene end by 5 bases; junction bases not matched to a gene: 4. The DNA of the CDR3 is TGTGCCAGCAGCTTGACCAGGGGGCGGAATGAAAAACTGTTTTTT. Protein product: CASSLTRGRNEKLFF.

The J gene is TRBJ2-3, the V gene TRBV6-8, with D possibly being TRBD1 (5 bases). The CDR3 extends over 10 amino acids. The germline V gene has CDR1 MNHGY and CDR2 SAAAGT. The V and J ends lost 6 bases and 10 bases respectively, with 8 bases between them. CDR3 protein: CASRDTPQYF. The CDR3 DNA sequence: TGTGCCAGCAGGGACACCCCGCAGTATTTT.

This clonotype turned up a few times. This chain connects TRBV2 to TRBJ2-5, with D maybe TRBD2 (7 bases). Per germline, CDR1 SNHLY and CDR2 FYNNEI. V lost 1 base to trimming and J lost 7 bases, with 10 bases between them. The CDR3 has 13 residues. DNA for the CDR3: TGTGCCAGCAGTGAAGTAGGGGGGGGGACCCAGTACTTC. This sequence encodes CASSEVGGGTQYF. The full variable domain, with the rest looked up from reference TRBV2 and TRBJ2-5, is EPEVTQTPSHQVTQMGQEVILRCVPISNHLYFYWYRQILGQKVEFLVSFYNNEISEKSEIFDDQFSVERPDGSNFTLKIRSTKLEDSAMYFCASSEVGGGTQYFGPGTRLLVL.

This clonotype came up once. This chain links TRBV20-1 with TRBJ1-6; 9 nucleotides agree with TRBD1. Per the germline V gene, CDR1 is DFQATT and CDR2 is SNEGSKA (reference sequence). Germline trimming cut 6 bases from V and 4 bases from J; bases unmatched to any gene: 7. The CDR3 has 15 amino acids. CDR3 amino acids: CSAMGTGFYNSPLHF. The CDR3 DNA sequence: TGCAGTGCGATGGGGACAGGGTTTTATAATTCACCCCTCCACTTT.

This clonotype was seen only a few times. The chain links TRBV12-3 or TRBV12-4 to TRBJ2-7, with D unresolved. V lost 5 bases, J lost 3 bases, and 14 bases lay in between. The CDR3 is 14 amino acids. The CDR3 sequence is CASSPTFPLYEQYF. The DNA of the CDR3 is TGTGCCAGCAGTCCCACTTTCCCTCTCTACGAGCAGTACTTC.

J is TRBJ1-6 and V is TRBV3-1, with D uncertain. Trimming took off 10 bases at V and 0 bases at J, with 19 bases between the two ends. The CDR3 has 17 residues. The germline gives CDR1 LGHDT, CDR2 YNNKEL (reference sequence). CDR3 in DNA: TGTGCCATGCAACTAGGGAACTCTAGCTCCTATAATTCACCCCTCCACTTT. Translation: CAMQLGNSSSYNSPLHF.

The chain carries TRBV29-1 and TRBJ2-1; D is perhaps TRBD1 or TRBD2 (6 bases each). Per the germline V gene, CDR1 is SQVTM and CDR2 is ANQGSEA. The CDR3 is made up of 14 amino acids. Trimming pared 1 base from V and 4 bases from J, leaving 11 bases between. The CDR3 spells CSVEVAGTYNEQFF. CDR3 bases: TGCAGCGTTGAAGTCGCGGGGACATACAATGAGCAGTTCTTC.

This clonotype was seen a handful of times. The rearrangement links TRBV7-2 to TRBJ2-2, with TRBD2 as a possible D gene (5 bases). CDR1 is SGHTA and CDR2 is FQGNSA in the germline V gene. CDR3 size: 13 residues. The germline V and J ends were trimmed by 1 base and 7 bases, with 7 bases remaining between them. DNA of the CDR3: TGTGCCAGCAGCTTAGATGGGAGCGGGGAGCTGTTTTTT. It translates to CASSLDGSGELFF.

This clonotype was observed at least ten times. The chain carries TRBV7-2 and TRBJ2-5; no firm D call. The CDR3 extends over 14 amino acids. Per germline, CDR1 SGHTA and CDR2 FQGNSA. V gave up 5 bases and J gave up 2 bases, with 12 bases separating them. DNA of the CDR3: TGTGCCAGCAGCCCCGCCTCCGCACAAGAGACCCAGTACTTC. Its translation: CASSPASAQETQYF.

The V and J genes are TRBV4-3 and TRBJ2-2; D not resolved. V was cut by 1 base and J by 2 bases, with 14 bases left in between. CDR1 and CDR2 (germline): LGHNA, YSLEER. This CDR3 spans 17 amino acids. CDR3 bases: TGCGCCAGCAGCCAAGCATTTAGAAGCAAAAACACCGGGGAGCTGTTTTTT. This codes for CASSQAFRSKNTGELFF.

This chain uses TRBV19 with TRBJ1-5; tentative D call: TRBD1 (5 bases). This CDR3 is 12 amino acids long. V lost 5 bases and J lost 6, with 8 bases in between. Germline CDR1 reads LNHDA; CDR2 reads SQIVND (reference sequence). This chain's CDR3 is CASSVGGQPQHF. DNA of the CDR3: TGTGCCAGTAGTGTCGGGGGTCAGCCCCAGCATTTT.

The rearrangement links TRBV10-3 to TRBJ2-3; a weak D match, TRBD1 (5 bases). CDR3 length: 13 residues. Trimming pared 7 bases from V and 6 bases from J, leaving 14 bases between. The germline gives CDR1 ENHRY, CDR2 SYGVKD. CDR3 amino acids: CAINQGSTDTQYF. As DNA, the CDR3 is TGTGCCATCAACCAGGGCTCGACGGATACGCAGTATTTT.